One T cell receptor beta chain is described in this entry. Expressed TCRB transcripts were sequenced, since all the RNA that had been isolated was reverse transcribed. The assay was immunoSEQ multiplex PCR, and TCRdb's table has in-frame clones only and misses some. The sample lists hundreds of thousands of clones; approximately 12% were seen once. The source of the sample is a study of beta chain features in type 1 diabetes. Study-wide background: Age, gender, cell numbers and subset yield matched between patients and controls.

Based on CD45RO/CCR7/CD25/CD127/CD95/CD27, CD4+ regulatory, stem cell-like memory, naive and central memory cells were sorted. The V gene lost 5 bases and the J gene lost 0 bases, with 13 bases spanning the gap. The germline V gene has CDR1 SGHAT and CDR2 FQDESV (reference sequence). The CDR3 loop spans 15 amino acids. The receptor was derived from a man in his late teens or twenties in good health. The V gene is TRBV11-1, the J gene TRBJ1-1, with D unclear. Sequencing used naive CD4+ T cells from blood. The CDR3 reads CASSPLRILNTEAFF. CDR3 DNA: TGTGCCAGCAGCCCCCTTCGTATCCTGAACACTGAAGCTTTCTTT.